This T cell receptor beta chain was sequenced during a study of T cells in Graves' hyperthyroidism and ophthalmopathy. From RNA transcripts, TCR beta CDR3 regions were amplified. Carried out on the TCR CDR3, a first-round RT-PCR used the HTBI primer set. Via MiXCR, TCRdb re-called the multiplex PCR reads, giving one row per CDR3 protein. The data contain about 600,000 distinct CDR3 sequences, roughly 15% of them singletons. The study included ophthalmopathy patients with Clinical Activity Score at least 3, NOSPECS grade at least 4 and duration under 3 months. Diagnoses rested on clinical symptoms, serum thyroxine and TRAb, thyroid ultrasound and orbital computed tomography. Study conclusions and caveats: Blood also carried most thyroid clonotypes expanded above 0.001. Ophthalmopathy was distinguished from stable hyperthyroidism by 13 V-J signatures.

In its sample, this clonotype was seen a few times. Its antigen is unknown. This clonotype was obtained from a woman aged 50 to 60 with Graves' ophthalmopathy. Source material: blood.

The CDR3 region is CASSPGGGRGAYEQYF. The DNA of the CDR3 is TGTGCCAGCAGCCCAGGGGGCGGGAGGGGCGCCTACGAGCAGTACTTC. V and J are TRBV7-2 and TRBJ2-7, with D possibly matching TRBD2 (9 bases). V was pared by 5 bases and J by 2 bases, with 19 bases between. The germline V gene has CDR1 SGHTA and CDR2 FQGNSA. The CDR3 length is 16 residues. Full variable domain (rest looked up from reference TRBV7-2 and TRBJ2-7): GAGVSQSPSNKVTEKGKDVELRCDPISGHTALYWYRQSLGQGLEFLIYFQGNSAPDKSGLPSDRFSAERTGGSVSTLTIQRTQQEDSAVYLCASSPGGGRGAYEQYFGPGTRLTVT.